The present entry profiles one T cell receptor (beta chain) with its context. No antigen is known for it. The repertoire was sequenced with immunoSEQ multiplex PCR; TCRdb's copy has only in-frame clones and lacks some. The sample includes roughly 16,000 clones, 80% to 90% of them seen just once. The CDR3 contains 12 residues. CDR1 and CDR2 (germline): ENHRY, SYGVKD. Trimming removed 3 bases at V and 5 bases at J, with 2 bases between. This record belongs to a study of T cell clonotyping in hematopoietic cell transplantation. General study results and limits: Pathologically expanded recipient clonotypes increased progressively from day 30 to day 180 as diversity fell. CD4 and CD8 repertoire contributions could not be separated without sorting.

Sequencing was performed on peripheral blood mononuclear cells. J is TRBJ2-6 and V is TRBV10-3; D is unclear. This receptor was taken from a woman in her thirties or forties in good health. Some clones in this sample may be carry-over from other donors' samples. The CDR3, as DNA: TGTGCCATCAGTGACAGGGCCAACGTCCTGACTTTC. This translates into CAISDRANVLTF.